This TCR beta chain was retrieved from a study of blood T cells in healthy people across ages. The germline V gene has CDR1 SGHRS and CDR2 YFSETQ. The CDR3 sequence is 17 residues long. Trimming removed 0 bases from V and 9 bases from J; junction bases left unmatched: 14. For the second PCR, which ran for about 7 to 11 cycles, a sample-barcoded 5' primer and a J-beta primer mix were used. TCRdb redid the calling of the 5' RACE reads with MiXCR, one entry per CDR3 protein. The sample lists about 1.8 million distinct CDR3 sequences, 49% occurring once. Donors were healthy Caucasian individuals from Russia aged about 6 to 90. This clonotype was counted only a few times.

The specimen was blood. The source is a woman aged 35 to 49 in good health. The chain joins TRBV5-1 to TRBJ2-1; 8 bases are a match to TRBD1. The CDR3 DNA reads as TGCGCCAGCAGCTTGGGGGACGGAACAGGGGGTCAGGGTGAGCAGTTCTTC. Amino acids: CASSLGDGTGGQGEQFF.